Only a few counts were recorded for the clone carrying this T cell receptor (beta chain). Its antigen is undetermined. The CDR3 has 17 residues. Between the trimmed V and J ends, which lost 6 bases and 0 bases, there was a span of 18 bases. The V gene's germline CDR1 is SGHNT and CDR2 YENEEA. Generated by immunoSEQ multiplex PCR, the TCRdb table keeps only in-frame clones and is missing some. The sample lists about 4,000 clones, approximately 30% occurring once. The data derive from a study of T cells in localized non-small cell lung cancer. General study results and limits: Uninvolved adjacent lung, not tumor, had the highest T cell clonality.

J is TRBJ1-5 and V is TRBV11-3, with a possible D match to TRBD1 (5 bases). This TCR came from a man aged 40 to 75 with stage II lung adenocarcinoma. Material: lung tumor tissue, obtained before any cancer treatment. CDR3: CASSWDFGVGSNQPQHF. CDR3 coding DNA: TGTGCCAGCAGTTGGGACTTCGGGGTCGGTAGCAATCAGCCCCAGCATTTT.